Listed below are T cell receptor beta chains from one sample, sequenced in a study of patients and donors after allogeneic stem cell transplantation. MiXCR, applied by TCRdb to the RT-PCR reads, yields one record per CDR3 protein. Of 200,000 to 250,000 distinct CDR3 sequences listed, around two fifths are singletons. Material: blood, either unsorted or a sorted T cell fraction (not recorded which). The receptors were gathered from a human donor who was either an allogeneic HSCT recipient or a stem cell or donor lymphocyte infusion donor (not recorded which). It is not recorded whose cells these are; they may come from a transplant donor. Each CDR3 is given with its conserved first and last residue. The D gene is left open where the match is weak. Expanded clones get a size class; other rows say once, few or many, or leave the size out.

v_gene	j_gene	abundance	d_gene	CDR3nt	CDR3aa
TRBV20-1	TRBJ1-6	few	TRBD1	TGCAGTGCCACGGACAGGGTAGGCTCACCCCTCCACTTT	CSATDRVGSPLHF
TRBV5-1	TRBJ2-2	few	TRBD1	TGCGCCAGCAGCTTCGGCGACAGGGACACCGGGGAGCTGTTTTTT	CASSFGDRDTGELFF
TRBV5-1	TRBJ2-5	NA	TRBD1	TGCGCCAGCAGCGTCGGGACAGGGAACCAAGAGACCCAGTACTTC	CASSVGTGNQETQYF
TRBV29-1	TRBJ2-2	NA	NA	TGCAGCGTTTCCCCAGGGACGAACACCGGGGAGCTGTTTTTT	CSVSPGTNTGELFF
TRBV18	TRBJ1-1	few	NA	TGTGCCAGCTCACCGGGGACACCAGGGAGGAACACTGAAGCTTTCTTT	CASSPGTPGRNTEAFF
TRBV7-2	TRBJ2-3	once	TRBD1	TGTGCCAGCAGCTTACCACTGACAGGGCCCACAGATACGCAGTATTTT	CASSLPLTGPTDTQYF
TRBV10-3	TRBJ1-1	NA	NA	TGTGCCATCACCTTGGGGGGTCCGAACACTGAAGCTTTCTTT	CAITLGGPNTEAFF
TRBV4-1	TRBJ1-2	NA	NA	TGCGCCAGCAGCCAGGAGGGGCAGGGGCGCTGGGATGGCTACACCTTC	CASSQEGQGRWDGYTF
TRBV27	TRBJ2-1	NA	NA	TGTGCCAGCAGTCCCCTACGCGGGTCGTGGGAGTTCTTC	CASSPLRGSWEFF
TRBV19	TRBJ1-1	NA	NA	TGTGCCAGTAGTAGAAGGGGGACTTACACTGAAGCTTTCTTT	CASSRRGTYTEAFF
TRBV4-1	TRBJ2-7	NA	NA	TGCGCCAGCAGCCCGTCCTCTACCTACGAGCAGTACTTC	CASSPSSTYEQYF
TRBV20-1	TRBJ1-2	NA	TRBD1	TGCAGTGCTAGACGGACAGGGCGAAAGGGTGGCTACACCTTC	CSARRTGRKGGYTF
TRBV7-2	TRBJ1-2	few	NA	TGTGCCAGCAGCTTAAACGTCGATAAGACTTATGGCTACACCTTC	CASSLNVDKTYGYTF
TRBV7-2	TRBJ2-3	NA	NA	TGTGCCAGCAGCTCCAGACTAGATCGGACAGATACGCAGTATTTT	CASSSRLDRTDTQYF
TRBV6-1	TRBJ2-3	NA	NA	TGTGCCAGCAGTGAAGCGCTGGATAGGGAAGAATATTTT	CASSEALDREEYF
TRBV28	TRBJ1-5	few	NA	TGTGCCAGCAGTGACTTGGTAGGAGGGCCCTTGGGTCAGCCCCAGCATTTT	CASSDLVGGPLGQPQHF
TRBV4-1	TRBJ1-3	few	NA	TGCGCCAGCAGCCAGGACGGAGCTTTCGGGTCTGGAAACACCATATATTTT	CASSQDGAFGSGNTIYF
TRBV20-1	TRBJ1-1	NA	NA	TGCAGTGCTAGACACCTCCTGATGAACACTGAAGCTTTCTTT	CSARHLLMNTEAFF
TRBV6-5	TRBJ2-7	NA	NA	TGTGCCAGCAGTTGGGGCAGGTCCTACGAGCAGTACTTC	CASSWGRSYEQYF
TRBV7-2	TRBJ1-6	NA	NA	TGTGCCAGCAGCCCAGTCGCAGATTATAATTCACCCCTCCACTTT	CASSPVADYNSPLHF
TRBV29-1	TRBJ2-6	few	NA	TGCAGCGTTGTCTCGGCCAGGGGGGGCTCTGGGGCCAACGTCCTGACTTTC	CSVVSARGGSGANVLTF
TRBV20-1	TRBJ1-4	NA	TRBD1	TGCAGTGCTAGGACAGGGAGGAATGAAAAACTGTTTTTT	CSARTGRNEKLFF
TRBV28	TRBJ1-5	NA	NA	TGTGCCAGCAGAGAGCGGGAAGGTGGACGCAATCAGCCCCAGCATTTT	CASREREGGRNQPQHF
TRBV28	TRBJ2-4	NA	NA	TGTGCCAGCAGGACCACCGGACAGCCTCTAGCCAAAAACATTCAGTACTTC	CASRTTGQPLAKNIQYF
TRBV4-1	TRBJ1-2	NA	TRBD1	TGCGCCAGCAGCCAAGCCTTTACAGGGGACTATGGCTACACCTTC	CASSQAFTGDYGYTF
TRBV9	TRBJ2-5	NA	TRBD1	TGTGCCAGCAGCTTTTCCCCGACAGGGGAAGAGACCCAGTACTTC	CASSFSPTGEETQYF
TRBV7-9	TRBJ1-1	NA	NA	TGTGCCAGCGGGGGTCTCAACACTGAAGCTTTCTTT	CASGGLNTEAFF
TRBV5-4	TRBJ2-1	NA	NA	TGTGCCAGCAGCTTGGCCCCCACTAGCCTTAGTGACAATGAGCAGTTCTTC	CASSLAPTSLSDNEQFF
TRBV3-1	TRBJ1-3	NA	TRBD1	TGTGCCAGCAGCCAGAGTTCAGGGGGCTCTGGAAACACCATATATTTT	CASSQSSGGSGNTIYF
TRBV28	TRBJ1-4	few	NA	TGTGCCAGCAGTTTAGGGCCCGCGGGAGGACTGTTTTTT	CASSLGPAGGLFF
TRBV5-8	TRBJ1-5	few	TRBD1	TGTGCCAGCAGTACGGACAGGAGTAGCAATCAGCCCCAGCATTTT	CASSTDRSSNQPQHF
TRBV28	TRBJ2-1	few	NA	TGTGCCAGCAGTACTAACTACTGGAAGATCTCCTACAATGAGCAGTTCTTC	CASSTNYWKISYNEQFF
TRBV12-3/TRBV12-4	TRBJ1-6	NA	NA	TGTGCCAGCAGTTTCCAGGGTTGGTATAATTCACCCCTCCACTTT	CASSFQGWYNSPLHF
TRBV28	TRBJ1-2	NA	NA	TGTGCCAGCAGTTTAGCCAAGGGTGGCTACACCTTC	CASSLAKGGYTF
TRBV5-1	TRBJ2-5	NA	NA	TGCGCCAGCAGCTTTAGCATTCAGGGGCCCCAGTACTTC	CASSFSIQGPQYF
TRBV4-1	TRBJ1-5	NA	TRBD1	TGCGCCAGCAGCCAACCGGGACAGGGGTTAGGTCAGCCCCAGCATTTT	CASSQPGQGLGQPQHF
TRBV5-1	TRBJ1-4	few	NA	TGCGCCAGCAGCTTGGCGGTCCGGGAGGAAAAACTGTTTTTT	CASSLAVREEKLFF
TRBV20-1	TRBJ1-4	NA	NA	TGCAGTGCTTCGACAGCCACTAATGAAAAACTGTTTTTT	CSASTATNEKLFF
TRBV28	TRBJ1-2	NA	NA	TGTGCCAGCAGTTTATCCTCTCACATAAGTGGCTACACCTTC	CASSLSSHISGYTF
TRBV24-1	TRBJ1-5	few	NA	TGTGCCACCAGTGACGGAGGAAGGACCCAGCATTTT	CATSDGGRTQHF
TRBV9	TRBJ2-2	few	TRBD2	TGTGCCAGCAGCGTAGTCGGGACTAGCGCCGGGGAGCTGTTTTTT	CASSVVGTSAGELFF
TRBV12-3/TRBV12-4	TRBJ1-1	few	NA	TGTGCCAGCAGTTCTTGGGGGACCGAACGGTCTGAAGCTTTCTTT	CASSSWGTERSEAFF
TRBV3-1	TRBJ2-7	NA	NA	TGTGCCAGCAGCCAAGAAGGAACCGGCGACGAGCAGTACTTC	CASSQEGTGDEQYF
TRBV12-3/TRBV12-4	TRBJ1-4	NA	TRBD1	TGTGCCACCTCCATACAGGGGAGAGAGGAAAAACTGTTTTTT	CATSIQGREEKLFF
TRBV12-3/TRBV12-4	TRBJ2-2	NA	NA	TGTGCCAGCAGTTTATTAAATGCCGGGGAGCTGTTTTTT	CASSLLNAGELFF
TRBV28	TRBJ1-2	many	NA	TGTGCCAGCAGTTTCTCCCAGACAGGCAATTATGGCTACACCTTC	CASSFSQTGNYGYTF
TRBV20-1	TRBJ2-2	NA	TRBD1	TGCAGTGCTAGAGTGGGACAGGGGAAGACCGGGGAGCTGTTTTTT	CSARVGQGKTGELFF
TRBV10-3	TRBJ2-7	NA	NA	TGTGCCATCAGTGAGGACAGAGAGAACTACGAGCAGTACTTC	CAISEDRENYEQYF
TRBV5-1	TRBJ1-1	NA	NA	TGCGCCAGCAGCTGGCGAGCGGCAGAGAACACTGAAGCTTTCTTT	CASSWRAAENTEAFF
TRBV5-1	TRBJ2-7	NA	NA	TGCGCCAGCAGCTTGGACGCCCGGTACGAGCAGTACTTC	CASSLDARYEQYF